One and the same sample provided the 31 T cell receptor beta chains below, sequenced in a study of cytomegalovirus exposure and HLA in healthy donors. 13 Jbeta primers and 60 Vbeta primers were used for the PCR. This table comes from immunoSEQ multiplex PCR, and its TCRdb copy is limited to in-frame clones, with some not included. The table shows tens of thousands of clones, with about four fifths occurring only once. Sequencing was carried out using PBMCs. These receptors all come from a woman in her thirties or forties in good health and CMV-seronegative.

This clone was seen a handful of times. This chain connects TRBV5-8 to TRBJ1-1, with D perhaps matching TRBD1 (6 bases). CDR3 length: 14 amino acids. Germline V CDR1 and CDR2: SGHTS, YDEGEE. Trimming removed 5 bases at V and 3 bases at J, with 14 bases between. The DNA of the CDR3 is TGTGCCAGCAGGTCCCAGGGGATAGACACTGAAGCTTTCTTT. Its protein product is CASRSQGIDTEAFF.

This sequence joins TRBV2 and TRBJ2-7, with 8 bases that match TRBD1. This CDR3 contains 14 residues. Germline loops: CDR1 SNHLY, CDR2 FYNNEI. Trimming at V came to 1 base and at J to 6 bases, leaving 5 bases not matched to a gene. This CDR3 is CASSEGQGLREQYF. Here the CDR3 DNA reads TGTGCCAGCAGTGAAGGACAGGGGTTACGCGAGCAGTACTTC.

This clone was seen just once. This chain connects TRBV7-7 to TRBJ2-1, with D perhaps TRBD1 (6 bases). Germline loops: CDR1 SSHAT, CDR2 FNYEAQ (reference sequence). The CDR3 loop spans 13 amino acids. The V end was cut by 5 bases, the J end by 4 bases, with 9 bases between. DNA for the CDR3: TGTGCCAGCAGCCCAGGACAGTACAATGAGCAGTTCTTC. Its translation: CASSPGQYNEQFF. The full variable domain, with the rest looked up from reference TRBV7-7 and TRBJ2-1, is GAGVSQSPRYKVTKRGQDVTLRCDPISSHATLYWYQQALGQGPEFLTYFNYEAQPDKSGLPSDRFSAERPEGSISTLTIQRTEQRDSAMYRCASSPGQYNEQFFGPGTRLTVL.

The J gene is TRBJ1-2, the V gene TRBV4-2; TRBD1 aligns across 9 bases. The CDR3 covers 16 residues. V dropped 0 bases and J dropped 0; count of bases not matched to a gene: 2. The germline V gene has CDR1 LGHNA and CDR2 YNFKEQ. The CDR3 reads CASSQEGQGANYGYTF. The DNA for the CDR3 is TGTGCCAGCAGCCAAGAGGGACAGGGAGCTAACTATGGCTACACCTTC.

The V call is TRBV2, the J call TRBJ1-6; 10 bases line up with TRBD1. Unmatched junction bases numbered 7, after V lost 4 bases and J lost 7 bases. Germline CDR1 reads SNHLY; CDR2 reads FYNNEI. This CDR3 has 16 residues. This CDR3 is CASSAAGGQGNSPLHF. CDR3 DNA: TGTGCCAGCAGTGCTGCAGGGGGACAGGGGAATTCACCCCTCCACTTT.

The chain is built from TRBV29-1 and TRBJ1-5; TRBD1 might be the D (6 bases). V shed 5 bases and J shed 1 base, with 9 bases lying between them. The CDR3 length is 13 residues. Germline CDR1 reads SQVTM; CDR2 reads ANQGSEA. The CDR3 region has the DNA TGCAGCGTTAGACAGGCGAGCAATCAGCCCCAGCATTTT. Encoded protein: CSVRQASNQPQHF.

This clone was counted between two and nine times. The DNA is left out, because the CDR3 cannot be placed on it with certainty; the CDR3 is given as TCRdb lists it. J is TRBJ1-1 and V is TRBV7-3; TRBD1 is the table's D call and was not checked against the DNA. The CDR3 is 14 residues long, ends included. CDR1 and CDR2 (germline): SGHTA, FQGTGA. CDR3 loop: CATTPGTGTFGAFF.

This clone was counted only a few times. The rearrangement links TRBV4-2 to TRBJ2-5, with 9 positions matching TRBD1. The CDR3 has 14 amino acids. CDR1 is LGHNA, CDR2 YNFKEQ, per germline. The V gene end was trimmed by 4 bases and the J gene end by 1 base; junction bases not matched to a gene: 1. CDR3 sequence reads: CASSPDRGQETQYF. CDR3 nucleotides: TGTGCCAGCAGCCCGGACAGGGGCCAAGAGACCCAGTACTTC.

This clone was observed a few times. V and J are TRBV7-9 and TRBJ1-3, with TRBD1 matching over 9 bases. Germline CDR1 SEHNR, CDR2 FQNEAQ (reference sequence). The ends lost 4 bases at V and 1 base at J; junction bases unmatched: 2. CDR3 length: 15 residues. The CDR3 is CASSWGTGSGNTIYF. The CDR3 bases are TGTGCCAGCAGCTGGGGGACAGGGTCTGGAAACACCATATATTTT.

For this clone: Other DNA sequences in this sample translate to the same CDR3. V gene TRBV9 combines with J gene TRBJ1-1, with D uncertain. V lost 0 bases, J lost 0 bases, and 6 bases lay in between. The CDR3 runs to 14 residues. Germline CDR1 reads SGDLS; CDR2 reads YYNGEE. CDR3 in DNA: TGTGCCAGCAGCGTAGGCCAGGTGAACACTGAAGCTTTCTTT. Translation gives CASSVGQVNTEAFF. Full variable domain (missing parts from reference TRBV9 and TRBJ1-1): DSGVTQTPKHLITATGQRVTLRCSPRSGDLSVYWYQQSLDQGLQFLIQYYNGEERAKGNILERFSAQQFPDLHSELNLSSLELGDSALYFCASSVGQVNTEAFFGQGTRLTVV.

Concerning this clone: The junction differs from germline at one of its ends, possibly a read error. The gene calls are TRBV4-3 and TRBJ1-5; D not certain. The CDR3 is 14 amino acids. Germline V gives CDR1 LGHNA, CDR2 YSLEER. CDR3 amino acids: CASSQDTRTQPQNF. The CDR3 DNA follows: TGCGCCAGCAGCCAAGATACGCGGACTCAGCCCCAGAATTTT.

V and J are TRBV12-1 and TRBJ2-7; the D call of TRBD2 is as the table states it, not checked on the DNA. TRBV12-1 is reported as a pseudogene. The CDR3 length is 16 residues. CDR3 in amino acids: CASSYTTPSGPWEQYF. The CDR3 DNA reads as TGTGCCAGCAGCTACACGACGCCCAGCGGCCCCTGGGAGCAGTACTTC.

For the CDR3, the DNA is TGCGCCAGCAGACCCGGGACTAGCCCCTCCACAGATACGCAGTATTTT. Translation gives CASRPGTSPSTDTQYF. The chain joins TRBV5-1 to TRBJ2-3, with 9 positions matching TRBD2. This CDR3 is built from 16 residues. Unmatched junction bases numbered 9, after V lost 5 bases and J lost 2 bases. The germline V gene encodes CDR1 SGHRS and CDR2 YFSETQ.

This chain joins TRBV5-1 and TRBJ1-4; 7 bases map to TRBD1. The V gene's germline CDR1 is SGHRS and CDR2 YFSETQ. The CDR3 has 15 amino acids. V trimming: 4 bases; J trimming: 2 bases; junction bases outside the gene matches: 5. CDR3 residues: CASSTMTGTNEKLFF. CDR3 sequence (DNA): TGCGCCAGCAGCACCATGACAGGGACTAATGAAAAACTGTTTTTT.

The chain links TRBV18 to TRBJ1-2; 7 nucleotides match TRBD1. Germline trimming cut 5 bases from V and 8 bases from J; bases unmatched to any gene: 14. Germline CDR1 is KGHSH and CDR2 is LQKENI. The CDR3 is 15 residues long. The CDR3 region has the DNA TGTGCCAGCTCAAGTCCGGGACAGTTCGTGAGGGGCTACACCTTC. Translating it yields CASSSPGQFVRGYTF.

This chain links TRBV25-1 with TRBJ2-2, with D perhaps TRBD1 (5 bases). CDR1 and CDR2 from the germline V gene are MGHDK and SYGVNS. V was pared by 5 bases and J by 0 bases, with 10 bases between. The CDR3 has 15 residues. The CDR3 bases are TGTGCCAGCAGTCCCCAGGGTACGAACACCGGGGAGCTGTTTTTT. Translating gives CASSPQGTNTGELFF.

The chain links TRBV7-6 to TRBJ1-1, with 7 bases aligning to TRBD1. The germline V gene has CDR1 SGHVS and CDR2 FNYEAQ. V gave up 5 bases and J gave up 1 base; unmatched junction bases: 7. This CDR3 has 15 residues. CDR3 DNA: TGTGCCAGCAGCCGGAGGGGGGACAGGAACACTGAAGCTTTCTTT. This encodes CASSRRGDRNTEAFF.

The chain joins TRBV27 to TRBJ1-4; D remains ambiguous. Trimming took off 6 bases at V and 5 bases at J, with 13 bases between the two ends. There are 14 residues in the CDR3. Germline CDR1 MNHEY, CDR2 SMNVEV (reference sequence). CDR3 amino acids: CASRPSGPNEKLFF. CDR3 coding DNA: TGTGCCAGCAGACCTTCTGGGCCAAATGAAAAACTGTTTTTT.

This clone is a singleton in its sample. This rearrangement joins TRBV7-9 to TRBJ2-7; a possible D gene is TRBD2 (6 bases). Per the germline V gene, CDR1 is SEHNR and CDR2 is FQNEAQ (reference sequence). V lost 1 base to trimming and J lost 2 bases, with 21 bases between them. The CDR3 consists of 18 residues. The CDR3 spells CASSLGRRESKGTYEQYF. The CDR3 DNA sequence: TGTGCCAGCAGCTTAGGGCGGAGGGAAAGTAAGGGAACCTACGAGCAGTACTTC. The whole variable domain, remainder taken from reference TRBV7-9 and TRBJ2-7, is DTGVSQNPRHKITKRGQNVTFRCDPISEHNRLYWYRQTLGQGPEFLTYFQNEAQLEKSRLLSDRFSAERPKGSFSTLEIQRTEQGDSAMYLCASSLGRRESKGTYEQYFGPGTRLTVT.

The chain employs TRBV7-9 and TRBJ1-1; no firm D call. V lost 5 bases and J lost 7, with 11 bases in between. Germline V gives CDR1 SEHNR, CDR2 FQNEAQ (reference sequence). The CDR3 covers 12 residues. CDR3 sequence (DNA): TGTGCCAGCAGCGCCGCCGGGAGTGAAGCTTTCTTT. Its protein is CASSAAGSEAFF.

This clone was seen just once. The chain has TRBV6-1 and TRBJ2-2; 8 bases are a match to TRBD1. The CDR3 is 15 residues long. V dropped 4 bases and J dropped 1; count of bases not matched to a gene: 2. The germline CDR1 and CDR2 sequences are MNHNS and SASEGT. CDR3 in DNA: TGTGCCAGCAGTGGGACAGGGATGAACACCGGGGAGCTGTTTTTT. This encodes CASSGTGMNTGELFF.

The CDR3 DNA sequence: TGCGCCAGCAGCCTTGGGACTAGCAATGAGCAGTTCTTC. Its protein product is CASSLGTSNEQFF. The chain employs TRBV5-1 and TRBJ2-1, with 8 bases that match TRBD2. Unmatched junction bases numbered 3, after V lost 4 bases and J lost 6 bases. Per germline, CDR1 SGHRS and CDR2 YFSETQ. CDR3 length: 13 residues.

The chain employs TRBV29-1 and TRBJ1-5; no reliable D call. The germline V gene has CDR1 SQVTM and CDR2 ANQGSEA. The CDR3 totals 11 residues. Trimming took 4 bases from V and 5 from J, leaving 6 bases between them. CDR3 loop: CSVGGDQPQHF. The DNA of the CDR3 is TGCAGCGTTGGAGGTGATCAGCCCCAGCATTTT.

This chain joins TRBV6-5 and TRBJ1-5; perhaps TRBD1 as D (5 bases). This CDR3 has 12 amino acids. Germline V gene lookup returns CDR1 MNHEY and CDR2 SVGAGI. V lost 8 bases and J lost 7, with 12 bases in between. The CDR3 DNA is TGTGCCAGCGGGTTAGGGGAACAGCCCCAGCATTTT. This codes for CASGLGEQPQHF.

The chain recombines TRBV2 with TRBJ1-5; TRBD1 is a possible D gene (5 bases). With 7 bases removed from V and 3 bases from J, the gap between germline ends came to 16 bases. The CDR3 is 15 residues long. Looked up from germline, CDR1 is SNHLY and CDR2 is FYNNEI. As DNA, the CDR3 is TGTGCCAGCAATGTTCAGGGAAGGAACAATCAGCCCCAGCATTTT. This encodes CASNVQGRNNQPQHF.

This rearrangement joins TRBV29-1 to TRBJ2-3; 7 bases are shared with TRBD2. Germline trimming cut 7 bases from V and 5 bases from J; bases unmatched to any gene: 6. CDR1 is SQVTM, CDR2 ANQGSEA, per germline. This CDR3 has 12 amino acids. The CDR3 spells CSARTSGDTQYF. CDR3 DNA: TGCAGCGCCCGGACTAGTGGAGATACGCAGTATTTT.

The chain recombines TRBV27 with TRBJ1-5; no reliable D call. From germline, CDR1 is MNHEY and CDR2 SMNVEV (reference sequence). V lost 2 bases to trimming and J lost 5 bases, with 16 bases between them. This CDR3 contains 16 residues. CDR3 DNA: TGTGCCAGCAGTTTAAAGTCCGGGTCCTCCTATCAGCCCCAGCATTTT. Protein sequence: CASSLKSGSSYQPQHF.

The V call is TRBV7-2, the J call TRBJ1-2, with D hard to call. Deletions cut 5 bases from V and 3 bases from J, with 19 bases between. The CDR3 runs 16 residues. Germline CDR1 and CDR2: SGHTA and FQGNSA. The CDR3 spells CASSRRTAVEDYGYTF. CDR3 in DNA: TGTGCCAGCAGCCGACGGACGGCAGTGGAGGACTATGGCTACACCTTC.

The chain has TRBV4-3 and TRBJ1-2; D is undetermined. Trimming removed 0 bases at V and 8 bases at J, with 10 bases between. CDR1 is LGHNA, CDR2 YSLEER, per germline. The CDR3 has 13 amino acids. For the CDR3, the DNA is TGCGCCAGCAGCCAAGATGAGGGCTCCGGCTACACCTTC. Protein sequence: CASSQDEGSGYTF.

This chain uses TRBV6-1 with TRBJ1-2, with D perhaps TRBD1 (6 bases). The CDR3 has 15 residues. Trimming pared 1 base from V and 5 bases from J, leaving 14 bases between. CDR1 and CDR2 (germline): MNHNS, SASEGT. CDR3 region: CASSEGGPSAYGYTF. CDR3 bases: TGTGCCAGCAGTGAAGGGGGGCCGAGCGCATATGGCTACACCTTC.

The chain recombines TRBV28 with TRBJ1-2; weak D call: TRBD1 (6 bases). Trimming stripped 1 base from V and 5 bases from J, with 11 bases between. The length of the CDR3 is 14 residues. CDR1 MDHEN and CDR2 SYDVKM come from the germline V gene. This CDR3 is CASSLSGQLYGYTF. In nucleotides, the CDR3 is TGTGCCAGCAGTTTATCCGGACAGTTGTATGGCTACACCTTC.